This entry concerns a single T cell receptor (beta chain). The sample comes from a study of blood T cell repertoires in COVID-19. About the study: There were acute and convalescent COVID-19 samples, and they came from the United States, Italy and Spain. T cells, B-cell-depleted T cells, or PBMCs supplied cDNA or gDNA.

The CDR3 consists of 16 residues. V gave up 1 base and J gave up 5 bases; unmatched junction bases: 6. Germline CDR1 reads SGHAT; CDR2 reads FQNNGV. Generated by immunoSEQ multiplex PCR, the TCRdb table keeps only in-frame clones and is missing some. The sample lists about 300,000 clones; approximately 89% were seen once. Sequencing was done on a sample of peripheral blood. The TCR comes from a woman in her 30s with COVID-19, enrolled during active disease. The chain couples TRBV11-2 to TRBJ2-5; 11 bases match TRBD2. The CDR3 spells CASSLALAGVGETQYF. CDR3 sequence (DNA): TGTGCCAGCAGCTTAGCACTAGCGGGAGTCGGCGAGACCCAGTACTTC.